The clone carrying this TCR beta chain appeared many times. As yet, its antigen is unknown. This record belongs to a study of molecular identifiers for immune sequencing clone quantification. Study findings and constraints: Spiked Jurkat TCR RNA from one cell was reportedly detectable among around 960,000 naive cells. Over 98% of effector molecules, but under 1% in naive cells, were held by clones with more than 20 RNA copies.

TCRdb re-analysed the PCR reads in MiXCR, keeping a single row per CDR3 protein. The repertoire has nearly 650,000 distinct CDR3 sequences, roughly 23% of them found once; the top ten carry about 0.78%. The authors sorted naive CD8 T cells as CD8+CD4-CCR7+CD45RA+. CDR1 and CDR2 from the germline V gene are SEHNR and FQNEAQ (reference sequence). The V end lost 0 bases, the J end lost 4 bases, and 12 bases lay between the germline ends. The CDR3 has 15 amino acids. The chain joins TRBV7-9 to TRBJ2-5, with D hard to call. Sequencing input: naive CD8+ T cells from blood, with Jurkat cell RNA spiked in. The subset here: FACS-sorted CD8+CD4-CCR7+CD45RA+ naive T cells. This receptor was taken from a human donor in good health. Some libraries in this study had Jurkat cell RNA spiked in. The CDR3 DNA reads as TGTGCCAGCAGCTTAGCGGGCAGGTTGAGAGAGACCCAGTACTTC. Protein sequence: CASSLAGRLRETQYF.